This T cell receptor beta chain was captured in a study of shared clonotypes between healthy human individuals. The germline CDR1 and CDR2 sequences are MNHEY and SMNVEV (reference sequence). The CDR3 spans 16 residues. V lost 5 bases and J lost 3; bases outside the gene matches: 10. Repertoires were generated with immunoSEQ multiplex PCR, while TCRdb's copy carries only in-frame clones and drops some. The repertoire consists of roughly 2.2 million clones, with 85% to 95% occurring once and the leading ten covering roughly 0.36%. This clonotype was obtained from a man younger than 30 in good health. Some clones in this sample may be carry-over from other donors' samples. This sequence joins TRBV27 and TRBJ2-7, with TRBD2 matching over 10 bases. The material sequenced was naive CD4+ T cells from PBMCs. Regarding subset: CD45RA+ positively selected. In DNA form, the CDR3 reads TGTGCCAGCAGTCTTCGGGGACTAGCGCAAAGCTACGAGCAGTACTTC. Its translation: CASSLRGLAQSYEQYF.